This T cell receptor (beta chain) was found in a study of T cells in Graves' hyperthyroidism and ophthalmopathy. Template material for amplifying TCR beta CDR3 regions consisted of RNA transcripts. First-round RT-PCR of the TCR CDR3 relied on the HTBI primer set. TCRdb recomputed calls from the multiplex PCR reads with MiXCR, one row per CDR3 protein. The sample records 300,000 to 450,000 distinct CDR3 sequences, around 14% being singletons. Study-wide results and caveats: Most thyroid clonotypes with frequency above 0.001 were detected in blood. Classification by a 13 V-J model distinguished ophthalmopathy from stable hyperthyroidism.

Stable hyperthyroidism: no ophthalmopathy progression over 18 months of follow-up. Disease duration under 2 months; hyperthyroidism patients were aged 18 to 65. This CDR3 contains 16 residues. The germline V gene encodes CDR1 ENHRY and CDR2 SYGVKD. Losses at the gene ends were 2 bases for V and 2 bases for J; bases not matched to a gene: 8. At least ten counts were recorded for this clonotype. What it recognizes is unknown. Sequencing was carried out using blood. The V gene is TRBV10-3, the J gene TRBJ2-7, with 8 bases aligning to TRBD2. This TCR was recovered from a woman younger than 45 with Graves' hyperthyroidism. CDR3 coding DNA: TGTGCCATCAGTGAGCCCACTAGCGGTTCCCCCTACGAGCAGTACTTC. Its translation: CAISEPTSGSPYEQYF.